This TCR beta chain was obtained from a study of blood T cells in healthy people across ages. The use of a sample-barcoded 5' primer and a J-beta primer mix characterized a second PCR of roughly 6 to 11 cycles. One entry per CDR3 protein results from TCRdb running MiXCR on the 5' RACE reads. The data contain 870,000 or so distinct CDR3 sequences, 29% of them singletons. This clonotype was recorded at least ten times. This receptor was identified in a woman older than 75 in good health. Sample: blood.

The CDR3, as DNA: TGTGCCAGCAGCAGGGGACTAGCGGGGGGTTCGCAGTTCTTC. This encodes CASSRGLAGGSQFF. The chain uses TRBV7-6 and TRBJ2-1; 15 bases are a match to TRBD2. The CDR3 has 14 residues. The junction had 5 bases not matched to a gene; V was cut back by 5 bases and J by 12 bases. CDR1 and CDR2 (germline): SGHVS, FNYEAQ.